A selection of T cell receptor beta chains follows, all from one sample in a study of blood T cells in healthy people across ages. TCRdb processed the 5' RACE reads anew with MiXCR; each CDR3 protein has one entry. The table shows about 1 million distinct CDR3 sequences, with 35% to 50% occurring only once. The sequenced sample consisted of blood. These receptors were obtained from an older woman in good health. Each CDR3 is given with its conserved first and last residue. The D gene is left open where the match is weak. Clone size appears in some rows only: once, few, many, or a class for an expanded clone.

v_gene	d_gene	abundance	j_gene	CDR3nt	CDR3aa
TRBV20-1	TRBD2	-	TRBJ2-3	TGCAGTGCGGACGGACTAGCGGGAGCAGATACGCAGTATTTT	CSADGLAGADTQYF
TRBV11-1	TRBD2	few	TRBJ2-7	TGTGCCAGCAGCTCCCCGGGGGCTAGCGGGAAGGACGAGCAGTACTTC	CASSSPGASGKDEQYF
TRBV15	-	once	TRBJ2-1	TGTGCCACCAGCAGAGTAGGGCCAGGGAATGAGCAGTTCTTC	CATSRVGPGNEQFF
TRBV12-3/TRBV12-4	-	-	TRBJ1-1	TGTGCCAGCAGTCCCCTACGGGAGAACACTGAAGCTTTCTTT	CASSPLRENTEAFF
TRBV14	-	-	TRBJ2-4	TGTGCCAGCAGCCCACTTCAGGGGGGGAATACCTACGAGCAGCACTTC	CASSPLQGGNTYEQHF
TRBV30	-	few	TRBJ2-1	TGTGCCTGGATGTACGGAAACTACAATGAGCAGTTCTTC	CAWMYGNYNEQFF
TRBV11-1	-	-	TRBJ2-1	TGTGCCAGCAGCTTACCTAGGGTTGGTGAGCAGTTCTTC	CASSLPRVGEQFF
TRBV7-6	TRBD2	-	TRBJ2-3	TGTGCCAGCACCCTAACTAGCGGGAGTTCCACAGATACGCAGTATTTT	CASTLTSGSSTDTQYF
TRBV7-9	TRBD2	-	TRBJ2-4	TGTGCCAGCAACTTAGGCGGGAGCGGGAACATTCAGTACTTC	CASNLGGSGNIQYF
TRBV12-3/TRBV12-4	-	-	TRBJ2-7	TGTGCCAGTACCCAGGGCCTAAACGAGCAGTACTTC	CASTQGLNEQYF
TRBV29-1	-	-	TRBJ2-7	TGCAGCGTCCAGCCCCAGGGCTACGAGCAGTACTTC	CSVQPQGYEQYF
TRBV3-1	-	-	TRBJ1-2	TGTGCCAGCAGCCAAGTGACAGTCGACTATGGCTACACCTTC	CASSQVTVDYGYTF
TRBV7-2	-	once	TRBJ1-1	TGTGCCAGCAGCTTATACGGGACAATGAACACTGAAGCTTTCTTT	CASSLYGTMNTEAFF
TRBV7-2	-	-	TRBJ2-7	TGTGCCAGCAGCTCCATAGCGGCCTTCTACAATGAGCAGTACTTC	CASSSIAAFYNEQYF
TRBV4-1	-	-	TRBJ2-5	TGCGCCAGCAGCCTCATCCGAGGGGCCCAGTACTTC	CASSLIRGAQYF
TRBV2	TRBD2	-	TRBJ2-1	TGTGCCAGCAGGCCGGGTTGGCTAGCGGGCCTCGAGGGAACCTACAATGAGCAGTTCTTC	CASRPGWLAGLEGTYNEQFF
TRBV12-3/TRBV12-4	TRBD1	many	TRBJ2-1	TGTGCCAGCAGTCTCCATCGGACAGGGGGGAATGAGCAGTTCTTC	CASSLHRTGGNEQFF
TRBV20-1	-	-	TRBJ2-7	TGCAGTGCTAGAGTGGGTGGACAGCTCTACGAGCAGTACTTC	CSARVGGQLYEQYF
TRBV20-1	-	-	TRBJ2-1	TGCAGTGCTAGAGATAAGGGTTCTTCCTACAATGAGCAGTTCTTC	CSARDKGSSYNEQFF
TRBV7-9	-	-	TRBJ1-4	TGTGCCAGCGGCACAGGGTCGACTAATGAAAAACTGTTTTTT	CASGTGSTNEKLFF
TRBV20-1	TRBD1	once	TRBJ1-5	TGCAGTGCGACCGGAATACAGGGGGTTGTCGATCAGCCCCAGCATTTT	CSATGIQGVVDQPQHF
TRBV11-2	-	-	TRBJ2-5	TGTGCCAGCAGCCGGTGGGGGACTCAAGAGACCCAGTACTTC	CASSRWGTQETQYF
TRBV27	TRBD1	few	TRBJ2-6	TGTGCCAGCAGTTTATCGAGGACAGGCCAAGCGGCCAACGTCCTGACTTTC	CASSLSRTGQAANVLTF
TRBV20-1	-	-	TRBJ2-3	TGCAGTGCTGAGACTAGCACAGATACGCAGTATTTT	CSAETSTDTQYF
TRBV25-1	TRBD1	many	TRBJ1-5	TGTGCCAGCAAAGCAGGGGGCGATCAGCCCCAGCATTTT	CASKAGGDQPQHF
TRBV6-2/TRBV6-3	TRBD2	few	TRBJ2-1	TGTGCCAGCAGTCTCCTCCTGACTAGCGGGCACGAATACAATGAGCAGTTCTTC	CASSLLLTSGHEYNEQFF
TRBV4-1	-	-	TRBJ2-2	TGCGCCAGCAGCCTACGTCTGGGGGGGCGCACCGGGGAGCTGTTTTTT	CASSLRLGGRTGELFF
TRBV28	-	-	TRBJ2-2	TGTGCCACCGAGGGACAGAACACCGGGGAGCTGTTTTTT	CATEGQNTGELFF
TRBV20-1	-	-	TRBJ2-1	TGCAGTGCCCCCTCCCCCCCTGCTAGCTCCTACAATGAGCAGTTCTTC	CSAPSPPASSYNEQFF
TRBV20-1	-	few	TRBJ1-5	TGCAGTGCGATCGAGTCGACAAATCAGCCCCAGCATTTT	CSAIESTNQPQHF
TRBV27	-	few	TRBJ2-5	TGTGCCAGCAGTTCCCTGGGTGCAGGGCAAGAGACCCAGTACTTC	CASSSLGAGQETQYF
TRBV20-1	-	-	TRBJ2-3	TGCAGTGCTAGACCGTGGACCCAGAGCAAAGATACGCAGTATTTT	CSARPWTQSKDTQYF
TRBV9	-	-	TRBJ2-1	TGTGCCAGCAGCAGAAGCTCCAGGAGCGGAGGAAACAATGAGCAGTTCTTC	CASSRSSRSGGNNEQFF
TRBV28	-	-	TRBJ2-1	TGTGCCAGCAGTGCGTATACATTCTCCTACAATGAGCAGTTCTTC	CASSAYTFSYNEQFF
TRBV2	-	-	TRBJ1-1	TGTGCCATGTTGGGTGAGGGTACTGAAGCTTTCTTT	CAMLGEGTEAFF
TRBV7-2	-	-	TRBJ1-1	TGTGCCACCCGAGCTGACGGCCCCAGGAACACTGAAGCTTTCTTT	CATRADGPRNTEAFF
TRBV7-3	-	-	TRBJ2-3	TGTGCCAGCAGCACGGGGGCGGGAGCTGGCACAGATACGCAGTATTTT	CASSTGAGAGTDTQYF
TRBV5-6	-	-	TRBJ1-1	TGTGCCAGCAGCCCCGACGGAGGATCCACTGAAGCTTTCTTT	CASSPDGGSTEAFF
TRBV20-1	TRBD2	few	TRBJ2-5	TGCAGTGTTCCGGGACTAGCCCAAGAGACCCAGTACTTC	CSVPGLAQETQYF
TRBV29-1	-	few	TRBJ2-7	TGCAGCGTCAAGGATAGCTGGAGGGGGGACGAGCAGTACTTC	CSVKDSWRGDEQYF
TRBV3-1	-	-	TRBJ2-2	TGTGCCAGCAGCCAAGGTCAGGCCCTAGGCGGGGAGCTGTTTTTT	CASSQGQALGGELFF
TRBV20-1	TRBD2	-	TRBJ2-7	TGCAGTGCTAGGACTAGCGGGGAATACGAGCAGTACTTC	CSARTSGEYEQYF
TRBV20-1	TRBD2	-	TRBJ2-1	TGCAGTGCTAGCGGGAGGGCCGAGGGTGAGCAGTTCTTC	CSASGRAEGEQFF
TRBV3-1	TRBD2	-	TRBJ2-7	TGTGCCAGCAGCGAACTAGCGGGAGTTGTCTACGAGCAGTACTTC	CASSELAGVVYEQYF
TRBV7-2	TRBD2	-	TRBJ2-7	TGTACCAGCAGCTCCACCGGGACTAGCGGGCGGGTGCAGTACTTC	CTSSSTGTSGRVQYF
TRBV27	TRBD1	-	TRBJ2-5	TGTGCCAGCAGCGGGACAGCCTTTGGGACCCAGTACTTC	CASSGTAFGTQYF
TRBV4-2	-	-	TRBJ1-2	TGTGCCAGCAGCCTACGCCGCAGGGAGCGGAACTATGGCTACACCTTC	CASSLRRRERNYGYTF
TRBV10-3	TRBD1	-	TRBJ1-5	TGTGCCATCTGGACAGGGGAGGGTCAGCCCCAGCATTTT	CAIWTGEGQPQHF
TRBV4-1	-	-	TRBJ2-7	TGCGCCAGCAGCCAAGATGAGGACAGCTCCTACGAGCAGTACTTC	CASSQDEDSSYEQYF
TRBV28	TRBD2	few	TRBJ2-7	TGTGCTTCTAGCGGGACCCCCTCCCTCTACGAGCAGTACTTC	CASSGTPSLYEQYF
TRBV27	-	-	TRBJ1-1	TGTGCCAGCAGTTTATTAGGCCGGGCCGCTTTCTTT	CASSLLGRAAFF
TRBV6-1	TRBD2	-	TRBJ2-7	TGTGCCAGCAGAAACAGCGGGAGGATTACCTACGAGCAGTACTTC	CASRNSGRITYEQYF
TRBV3-1	-	-	TRBJ2-1	TGTGCCAGCAGCCAAGGGGGGACATACAATGAGCAGTTCTTC	CASSQGGTYNEQFF
TRBV14	-	few	TRBJ1-2	TGTGCCAGCAGCCAGGCCGGACAGAACTATGGCTACACCTTC	CASSQAGQNYGYTF
TRBV3-1	-	-	TRBJ1-1	TGTGCCAGCAGCCCACGAAGCCGGTGGCAGGGTTACACTGAAGCTTTCTTT	CASSPRSRWQGYTEAFF
TRBV20-1	-	few	TRBJ2-7	TGCAGTGCAACCATGGGGGTGTACGAGCAGTACTTC	CSATMGVYEQYF
TRBV21-1	-	once	TRBJ2-5	TGTGCCAGCAGCAAAGCGGCGGGAGAAAATGAGCAGTACTTC	CASSKAAGENEQYF